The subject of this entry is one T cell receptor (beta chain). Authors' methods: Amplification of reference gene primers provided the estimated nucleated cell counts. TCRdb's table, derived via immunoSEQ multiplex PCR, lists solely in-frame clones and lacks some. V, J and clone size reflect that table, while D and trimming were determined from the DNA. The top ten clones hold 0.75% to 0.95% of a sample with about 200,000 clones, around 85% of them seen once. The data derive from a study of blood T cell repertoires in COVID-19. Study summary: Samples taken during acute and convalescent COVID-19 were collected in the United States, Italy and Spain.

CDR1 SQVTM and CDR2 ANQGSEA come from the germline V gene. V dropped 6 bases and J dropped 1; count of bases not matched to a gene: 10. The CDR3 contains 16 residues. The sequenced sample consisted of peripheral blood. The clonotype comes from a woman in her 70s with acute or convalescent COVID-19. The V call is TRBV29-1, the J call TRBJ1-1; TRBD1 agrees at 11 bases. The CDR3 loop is CSVQTRTGGRNTEAFF. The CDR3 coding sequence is TGCAGCGTCCAGACCAGGACAGGGGGCAGGAACACTGAAGCTTTCTTT.